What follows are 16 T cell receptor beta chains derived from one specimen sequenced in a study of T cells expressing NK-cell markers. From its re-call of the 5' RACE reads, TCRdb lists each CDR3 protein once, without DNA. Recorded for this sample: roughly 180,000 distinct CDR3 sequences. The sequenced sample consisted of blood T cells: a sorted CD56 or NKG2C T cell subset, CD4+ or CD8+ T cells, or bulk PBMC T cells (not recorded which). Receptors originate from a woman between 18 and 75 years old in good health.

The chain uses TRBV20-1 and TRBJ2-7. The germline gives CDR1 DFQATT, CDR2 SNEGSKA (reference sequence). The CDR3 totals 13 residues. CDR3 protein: CSPRGTDTYEQYF.

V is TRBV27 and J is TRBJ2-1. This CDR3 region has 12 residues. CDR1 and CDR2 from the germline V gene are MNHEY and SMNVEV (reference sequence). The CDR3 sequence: CASSLSFGEQFF.

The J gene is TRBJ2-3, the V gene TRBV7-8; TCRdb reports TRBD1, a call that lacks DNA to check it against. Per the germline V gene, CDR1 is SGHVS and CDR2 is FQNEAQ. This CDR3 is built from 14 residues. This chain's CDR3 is CASTPGEGADTQYF.

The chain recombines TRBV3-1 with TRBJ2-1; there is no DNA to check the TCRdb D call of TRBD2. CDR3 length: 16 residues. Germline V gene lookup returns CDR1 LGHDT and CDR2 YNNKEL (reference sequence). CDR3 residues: CASSQVSGLAVNEQFF.

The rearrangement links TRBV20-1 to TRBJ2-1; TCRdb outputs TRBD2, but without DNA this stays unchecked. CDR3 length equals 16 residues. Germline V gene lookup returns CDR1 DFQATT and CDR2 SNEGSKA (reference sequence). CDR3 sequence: CSASYGLAGGKDEQFF.

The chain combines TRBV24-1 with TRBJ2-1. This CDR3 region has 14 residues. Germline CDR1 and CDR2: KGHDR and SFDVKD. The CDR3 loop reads CATSDLFSGNEQFF.

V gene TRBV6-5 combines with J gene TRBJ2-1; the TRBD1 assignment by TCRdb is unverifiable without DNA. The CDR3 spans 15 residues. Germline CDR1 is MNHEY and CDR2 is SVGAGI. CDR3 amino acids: CASSYLSPRRNEQFF.

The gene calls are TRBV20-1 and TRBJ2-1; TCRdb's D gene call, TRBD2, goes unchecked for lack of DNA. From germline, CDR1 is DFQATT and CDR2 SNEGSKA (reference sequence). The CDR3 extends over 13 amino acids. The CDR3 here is CSARLGPLNEQFF.

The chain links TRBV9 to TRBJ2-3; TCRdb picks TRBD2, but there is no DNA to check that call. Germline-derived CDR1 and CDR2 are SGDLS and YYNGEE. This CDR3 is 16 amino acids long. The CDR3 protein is CASSLSGTLPTDTQYF.

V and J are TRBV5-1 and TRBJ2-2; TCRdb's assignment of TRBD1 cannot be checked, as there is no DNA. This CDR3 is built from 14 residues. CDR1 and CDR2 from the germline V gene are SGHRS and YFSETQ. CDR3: CASKPGQGSGELFF.

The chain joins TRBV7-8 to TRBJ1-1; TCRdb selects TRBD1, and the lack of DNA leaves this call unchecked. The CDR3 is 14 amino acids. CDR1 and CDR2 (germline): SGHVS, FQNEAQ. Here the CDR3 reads CASSPLQGDTEAFF.

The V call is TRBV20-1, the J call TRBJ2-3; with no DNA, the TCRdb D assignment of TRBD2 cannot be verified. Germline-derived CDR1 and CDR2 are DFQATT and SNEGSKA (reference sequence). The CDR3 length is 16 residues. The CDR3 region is CSASATAGGRTDTQYF.

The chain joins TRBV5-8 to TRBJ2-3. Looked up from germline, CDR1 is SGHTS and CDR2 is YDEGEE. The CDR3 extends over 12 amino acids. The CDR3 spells CASSLDVSTQYF.

The CDR3 protein is CASRYKAGGRETQYF. This rearrangement joins TRBV6-5 to TRBJ2-5; TCRdb picks TRBD1, but there is no DNA to check that call. The CDR3 extends over 15 amino acids. Germline V CDR1 and CDR2: MNHEY, SVGAGI.

The CDR3 protein is CASSFRLAGNEQFF. This sequence joins TRBV12-3 or TRBV12-4 and TRBJ2-1; without DNA, the TCRdb call of TRBD2 cannot be checked. This CDR3 region has 14 residues.

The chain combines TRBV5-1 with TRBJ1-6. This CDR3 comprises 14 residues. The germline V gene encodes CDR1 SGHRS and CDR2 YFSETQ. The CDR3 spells CASSLTGINSPLHF.